This TCR beta chain emerged from a study of T cell repertoires in cytomegalovirus infection. V trimming: 6 bases; J trimming: 7 bases; junction bases outside the gene matches: 1. The V gene's germline CDR1 is SNHLY and CDR2 FYNNEI. This CDR3 contains 12 residues. This clonotype appeared many times. MiXCR, run by TCRdb on the reads, gives a single entry per CDR3 protein. This table holds 120,000 to 150,000 distinct CDR3 sequences, roughly 6.5% found once. The sample taken for sequencing was PBMCs. This clonotype was sampled from a human donor in good health (CMV status not recorded). Some clones in this sample may be carry-over from other donors' samples. V usage is TRBV2 and J usage is TRBJ2-1, with 9 bases matching TRBD1. The CDR3, as DNA: TGTGCCAGCAGGGACAGGGGTAATGAGCAGTTCTTC. This gives the protein CASRDRGNEQFF.